Sequencing of this TCR beta chain was carried out in a study of T cell repertoires in cytomegalovirus infection. For the study at large: Recently identified HLA-C-restricted and well-studied HLA-B-restricted CMV epitopes were used.

The CDR3 length is 16 residues. CDR1 and CDR2 (germline): SEHNR, FQNEAQ (reference sequence). The V gene end was trimmed by 5 bases and the J gene end by 3 bases; junction bases not matched to a gene: 11. Study-wide results and caveats: The ex vivo response was dominated by HLA-C-restricted CMV-specific TCR beta clonotypes.

On this clonotype: The antigen is undetermined.

TCRdb reanalysed the reads using MiXCR and keeps one entry per CDR3 protein. The profile shows over 95,000 distinct CDR3 sequences, roughly 30% of them singletons. This chain joins TRBV7-9 and TRBJ2-3; 7 bases match TRBD1. The specimen was CD8+ T cells from cultured PBMCs, collected from culture after CMV antigen stimulation. The TCR sequence derives from a human donor in good health (CMV status not recorded). Some clones in this sample may be carry-over from other donors' samples. CDR3 loop: CASSPRQGGLTDTQYF. CDR3 DNA: TGTGCCAGCAGCCCAAGACAGGGTGGTCTTACAGATACGCAGTATTTT.